A single sample is the source of the 32 T cell receptor beta chains below, sequenced in a study of response to subunit inactivated influenza vaccine. TCRdb fed the RT-PCR reads into MiXCR, producing one record per CDR3 protein. This sample has more than 700,000 distinct CDR3 sequences, with approximately 21% found just once. Sample: PBMCs from blood, taken about 5 days after vaccination. These receptors came from a man aged 45-60 years who received an inactivated influenza vaccine.

The V gene is TRBV20-1, the J gene TRBJ2-7; D is unclear. The CDR3 has 14 amino acids. The germline V gene encodes CDR1 DFQATT and CDR2 SNEGSKA (reference sequence). Trimming left V 0 bases short and J 2 bases short, with 11 bases between. DNA of the CDR3: TGCAGTGCTAGAGACAATGGATTAACCTACGAGCAGTACTTC. This codes for CSARDNGLTYEQYF.

The DNA of the CDR3 is TGCAGTGCTAGAGATCCCCGTCGGCGGCCCGGGGAGCTGTTTTTT. The encoded protein is CSARDPRRRPGELFF. The chain couples TRBV20-1 to TRBJ2-2, with D uncertain. Trimming removed 0 bases from V and 6 bases from J, with 14 bases in between. This CDR3 has 15 amino acids. CDR1 is DFQATT, CDR2 SNEGSKA, per germline (reference sequence).

V gene TRBV5-1 combines with J gene TRBJ1-1; a weak D match, TRBD1 (5 bases). V shed 4 bases and J shed 1 base, with 14 bases lying between them. From germline, CDR1 is SGHRS and CDR2 YFSETQ. This CDR3 is built from 15 residues. The CDR3 here is CASSAQTGPNTEAFF. The CDR3 DNA reads as TGCGCCAGCAGCGCACAGACGGGGCCGAACACTGAAGCTTTCTTT.

The rearrangement links TRBV18 to TRBJ2-1; possible D gene TRBD2, 5 bases. Deletions cut 4 bases from V and 4 bases from J, with 14 bases between. Per germline, CDR1 KGHSH and CDR2 LQKENI. The CDR3 covers 15 residues. This CDR3 is CASSQRSRGYNEQFF. In DNA form, the CDR3 reads TGTGCCAGCTCACAACGGAGTCGCGGGTACAATGAGCAGTTCTTC.

This clonotype was seen a few times. This chain links TRBV12-3 or TRBV12-4 with TRBJ2-2, with TRBD1 matching 9 bases. The V gene end was trimmed by 6 bases and the J gene end by 6 bases; junction bases not matched to a gene: 5. The CDR3 is 14 residues long. For the CDR3, the DNA is TGTGCCAGCAGGCGGGGACAGGGCTCCGGGGAGCTGTTTTTT. Amino acids: CASRRGQGSGELFF.

There are many counts of this clonotype. J is TRBJ2-1 and V is TRBV5-1, with 13 bases lining up with TRBD2. The V and J ends lost 5 bases and 5 bases, in that order; junction bases with no gene match: 4. The CDR3 is 15 amino acids. CDR1 and CDR2 (germline): SGHRS, YFSETQ. CDR3 protein: CASRGTSGVNNEQFF. CDR3 nucleotides: TGCGCCAGCAGGGGGACTAGCGGGGTGAACAATGAGCAGTTCTTC.

The chain carries TRBV28 and TRBJ2-7, with a weak D call TRBD1 (5 bases). The CDR3 is 14 amino acids. Germline values: CDR1 MDHEN, CDR2 SYDVKM. Trimming took off 9 bases at V and 5 bases at J, with 20 bases between the two ends. This CDR3 reads CASGAGSRVHEQYF. The CDR3 DNA sequence: TGTGCCAGTGGAGCCGGGTCCAGGGTCCACGAGCAGTACTTC.

This sequence joins TRBV20-1 and TRBJ2-3, with TRBD2 matching over 9 bases. This CDR3 is built from 16 residues. Germline V lookup: CDR1 DFQATT, CDR2 SNEGSKA (reference sequence). J was trimmed by 2 bases and V by 3 bases; bases with no gene match: 9. The DNA of the CDR3 is TGCAGTGCTAGTATCCGGCTAGCGGGGAACACAGATACGCAGTATTTT. Its translation is CSASIRLAGNTDTQYF.

The rearrangement joins TRBV5-1 to TRBJ2-2, with a weak D call TRBD1 (5 bases). The V end lost 2 bases, the J end lost 7 bases, and 21 bases lay between the germline ends. Germline V gene data show CDR1 as SGHRS and CDR2 as YFSETQ. CDR3 length: 17 amino acids. CDR3 sequence: CASSFYPLTEGSGELFF. The CDR3 DNA is TGCGCCAGCAGCTTCTATCCTTTGACAGAAGGAAGCGGGGAGCTGTTTTTT.

V is TRBV4-3 and J is TRBJ2-7; D may be TRBD1 (7 bases). The CDR3 is 23 amino acids. The germline gives CDR1 LGHNA, CDR2 YSLEER. V lost 4 bases to trimming and J lost 7 bases, with 44 bases between them. The CDR3: CASSRIGLRGQTTTGTPSLEQYF. The CDR3 DNA follows: TGCGCCAGCAGCCGTATCGGGCTCCGGGGACAGACGACAACCGGGACTCCGAGTTTGGAGCAGTACTTC.

This clonotype has more than one count but fewer than ten. The rearrangement links TRBV11-2 to TRBJ2-7, with 12 bases that match TRBD2. After removal of 5 bases from V and 2 bases from J, the junction contained 13 bases not matched to a gene. The CDR3 consists of 18 residues. CDR1 and CDR2 from the germline V gene are SGHAT and FQNNGV. CDR3 DNA sequence: TGTGCCAGCAGCCCTCTTGGACTAGCGGGAACCAACCCCTACGAGCAGTACTTC. Translation gives CASSPLGLAGTNPYEQYF. Looking up the rest from reference TRBV11-2 and TRBJ2-7 gives the full variable domain: EAGVAQSPRYKIIEKRQSVAFWCNPISGHATLYWYQQILGQGPKLLIQFQNNGVVDDSQLPKDRFSAERLKGVDSTLKIQPAKLEDSAVYLCASSPLGLAGTNPYEQYFGPGTRLTVT.

This clonotype came up a few times. The chain recombines TRBV6-1 with TRBJ2-1; 13 nucleotides agree with TRBD2. This CDR3 spans 16 amino acids. J lost 2 bases, V lost 6 bases, and 4 bases had no gene match. CDR1 MNHNS and CDR2 SASEGT come from the germline V gene. CDR3 nucleotide sequence: TGTGCCAGCAGAAGACTAGCGGGAGGCACCTACAATGAGCAGTTCTTC. Translation: CASRRLAGGTYNEQFF.

The CDR3 protein is CASSDGSRGNQPQHF. CDR3 nucleotide sequence: TGTGCCAGCAGTGACGGTTCGCGGGGTAATCAGCCCCAGCATTTT. V and J are TRBV6-1 and TRBJ1-5; D gene unclear. V gave up 3 bases and J gave up 4 bases, with 13 bases separating them. CDR1 is MNHNS and CDR2 is SASEGT in the germline V gene. CDR3 length: 15 amino acids.

This clonotype was observed a few times. This sequence joins TRBV6-1 and TRBJ1-4; D gene ambiguous. Per the germline V gene, CDR1 is MNHNS and CDR2 is SASEGT. This CDR3 has 14 residues. Deletions cut 8 bases from V and 2 bases from J, with 12 bases between. CDR3 in amino acids: CASSTRSTNEKLFF. The CDR3 DNA is TGTGCCAGCTCCACCCGGAGCACTAATGAAAAACTGTTTTTT.

The chain combines TRBV24-1 with TRBJ2-5, with D possibly being TRBD1 (6 bases). Germline V gene lookup returns CDR1 KGHDR and CDR2 SFDVKD. Trimming pared 2 bases from V and 3 bases from J, leaving 18 bases between. The CDR3 sequence is 17 residues long. The CDR3 DNA is TGTGCCACCAGTGATTCGGACGGACAGAGGCCTAAAGAGACCCAGTACTTC. Translation gives CATSDSDGQRPKETQYF.

This clonotype has just a few counts. The rearrangement uses TRBV7-8 and TRBJ2-7; a possible D gene is TRBD2 (5 bases). V lost 8 bases and J lost 6, with 17 bases in between. This CDR3 spans 13 amino acids. Germline lookup yields CDR1 SGHVS and CDR2 FQNEAQ. CDR3 sequence (DNA): TGTGCCAGCGGGGTGGGGAGCATAGGCGAGCAGTACTTC. As protein: CASGVGSIGEQYF.

This clonotype was detected many times. The chain combines TRBV4-3 with TRBJ2-7; D unclear. From germline, CDR1 is LGHNA and CDR2 YSLEER. Trimming removed 2 bases at V and 3 bases at J, with 14 bases between. The CDR3 is made up of 15 amino acids. CDR3 sequence reads: CASSQRREGNYEQYF. CDR3 nucleotide sequence: TGCGCCAGCAGCCAACGAAGGGAAGGAAACTACGAGCAGTACTTC.

The sample holds many counts of this clonotype. The V and J genes are TRBV20-1 and TRBJ1-1; D is perhaps TRBD1 (5 bases). Looked up from germline, CDR1 is DFQATT and CDR2 is SNEGSKA (reference sequence). V was pared by 3 bases and J by 2 bases, with 22 bases between. The CDR3 loop spans 17 amino acids. This chain's CDR3 is CSASFSGQGVFNTEAFF. Written as DNA, the CDR3 is TGCAGTGCTAGTTTCTCTGGCCAGGGAGTGTTTAACACTGAAGCTTTCTTT.

The J gene is TRBJ1-1, the V gene TRBV20-1; the D gene is possibly TRBD1 (5 bases). The V and J ends lost 6 bases and 11 bases respectively, with 13 bases between them. CDR3 length equals 10 residues. Germline CDR1 is DFQATT and CDR2 is SNEGSKA (reference sequence). CDR3: CSARQGRAFF. In nucleotides, the CDR3 is TGCAGTGCGCGGCAGGGAAGGGCTTTCTTT.

The gene calls are TRBV2 and TRBJ2-2; D possibly matches TRBD1 or TRBD2 (5 bases each). Trimming pared 3 bases from V and 4 bases from J, leaving 9 bases between. This CDR3 is 14 amino acids long. Germline CDR1 SNHLY, CDR2 FYNNEI. DNA of the CDR3: TGTGCCAGCAGTGAGCTGAGGGGCACCGGGGAGCTGTTTTTT. Its protein is CASSELRGTGELFF. Supplemented by reference TRBV2 and TRBJ2-2, the full variable domain reads EPEVTQTPSHQVTQMGQEVILRCVPISNHLYFYWYRQILGQKVEFLVSFYNNEISEKSEIFDDQFSVERPDGSNFTLKIRSTKLEDSAMYFCASSELRGTGELFFGEGSRLTVL.

The rearrangement joins TRBV20-1 to TRBJ2-7; D gene uncertain. V was clipped by 6 bases and J by 3 bases, with 21 bases between them. CDR1 and CDR2 (germline): DFQATT, SNEGSKA (reference sequence). The CDR3 spans 15 residues. In DNA form, the CDR3 reads TGCAGTGCGACTCGCCCTCCGGGCCCTCTCTACGAGCAGTACTTC. Translating it yields CSATRPPGPLYEQYF.

This clonotype was detected only a few times. V and J are TRBV12-3 or TRBV12-4 and TRBJ1-5; 7 bases line up with TRBD1. The CDR3 has 15 residues. V gave up 7 bases and J gave up 1 base; unmatched junction bases: 7. The CDR3 spells CASTQGTASNQPQHF. The CDR3 DNA reads TGTGCCAGCACCCAGGGGACAGCCAGCAATCAGCCCCAGCATTTT.

The V and J genes are TRBV4-2 and TRBJ1-5; 10 bases are a match to TRBD1. The V and J ends lost 0 bases and 6 bases, in that order; junction bases with no gene match: 2. The CDR3 runs 15 residues. Germline-derived CDR1 and CDR2 are LGHNA and YNFKEQ. The DNA of the CDR3 is TGTGCCAGCAGCCAAGAGACAGGGGGCAGTCAGCCCCAGCATTTT. It is translated as CASSQETGGSQPQHF.

This clonotype was observed a handful of times. V and J are TRBV29-1 and TRBJ1-2, with 11 bases lining up with TRBD1. The CDR3 runs to 14 residues. Germline V lookup: CDR1 SQVTM, CDR2 ANQGSEA. The J segment lost 5 bases and the V segment lost 6 bases, leaving 8 bases of the junction unmatched. The CDR3 here is CSVLGTGGRYGYTF. The CDR3 DNA reads as TGCAGCGTCCTCGGGACAGGGGGACGATATGGCTACACCTTC.

Only one count was recorded for this clonotype. The chain joins TRBV7-6 to TRBJ2-5; D is unresolved. V was pared by 2 bases and J by 2 bases, with 9 bases between. The CDR3 loop spans 14 amino acids. Germline CDR1 is SGHVS and CDR2 is FNYEAQ. CDR3 nucleotide sequence: TGTGCCAGCAGCTTAAGGGCAGTACAAGAGACCCAGTACTTC. Translated: CASSLRAVQETQYF.

This chain joins TRBV24-1 and TRBJ2-7; 8 bases agree with TRBD1. CDR3 length: 14 residues. V lost 7 bases and J lost 6; bases outside the gene matches: 10. Germline V gives CDR1 KGHDR, CDR2 SFDVKD. This CDR3 is CATRDRDRSGEQYF. The CDR3 DNA reads as TGTGCCACCAGAGACCGGGACAGGTCTGGCGAGCAGTACTTC.

In DNA, the CDR3 is TGTGCCAGCAGGACCTACGCAGGGAATTTTTACAATGAGCAGTTCTTC. Translated, it gives CASRTYAGNFYNEQFF. The rearrangement joins TRBV5-6 to TRBJ2-1, with D possibly matching TRBD1 (5 bases). Germline V gives CDR1 SGHDT, CDR2 YYEEEE. Between the trimmed V and J ends, which lost 5 bases and 4 bases, there was a span of 19 bases. The CDR3 loop spans 16 amino acids.

Only a few counts were recorded for this clonotype. V usage is TRBV5-1 and J usage is TRBJ2-3, with a tentative D call TRBD1 (5 bases). This CDR3 comprises 13 residues. The germline gives CDR1 SGHRS, CDR2 YFSETQ. Trimming removed 4 bases from V and 4 bases from J, with 10 bases in between. The chain's CDR3 is CASSPQGPDTQYF. CDR3 bases: TGCGCCAGCAGCCCCCAGGGCCCAGATACGCAGTATTTT.

The V gene is TRBV2, the J gene TRBJ2-7; TRBD1 matches at 9 bases. Germline trimming cut 6 bases from V and 5 bases from J; bases unmatched to any gene: 8. The germline CDR1 and CDR2 sequences are SNHLY and FYNNEI. The CDR3 sequence is 14 residues long. Here the CDR3 DNA reads TGTGCCAGCAGCCTGGACAGGGGTGGGCACGAGCAGTACTTC. It encodes CASSLDRGGHEQYF.

This clonotype occurred a few times. The gene calls are TRBV20-1 and TRBJ2-4; 7 nucleotides agree with TRBD1. This CDR3 is 13 amino acids long. V lost 5 bases and J lost 7; bases outside the gene matches: 8. Germline V gives CDR1 DFQATT, CDR2 SNEGSKA (reference sequence). CDR3 amino acids: CSAPSTGLNIQYF. The CDR3 DNA sequence: TGCAGTGCTCCCTCGACAGGGCTGAACATTCAGTACTTC.

This clonotype was observed a few times. The genes are TRBV6-5 and TRBJ1-1, with a possible D match to TRBD1 (6 bases). Trimming pared 0 bases from V and 4 bases from J, leaving 12 bases between. The CDR3 spans 15 residues. Germline CDR1 MNHEY, CDR2 SVGAGI. The CDR3 loop is CASSYSTRGGTEAFF. In nucleotides, the CDR3 is TGTGCCAGCAGTTACTCGACAAGAGGGGGCACTGAAGCTTTCTTT.

This rearrangement joins TRBV19 to TRBJ2-1; 10 nucleotides match TRBD2. The length of the CDR3 is 16 residues. CDR1 is LNHDA, CDR2 SQIVND, per germline (reference sequence). V trimming: 4 bases; J trimming: 2 bases; junction bases outside the gene matches: 5. The CDR3 nucleotides are TGTGCCAGTAGTAAATCTAGCGGGAGAACCTACAATGAGCAGTTCTTC. This sequence encodes CASSKSSGRTYNEQFF.